This T cell receptor beta chain was recovered during a study of OX40 agonist ivuxolimab in advanced cancers. Some clones are missing from TCRdb's copy, which holds only in-frame ones; the method was immunoSEQ multiplex PCR. Of 20,000 or so clones in the sample, nearly 85% were seen once. Looked up from germline, CDR1 is MGHRA and CDR2 is YSYEKL. CDR3 length: 13 residues. The germline V and J ends were trimmed by 0 bases and 7 bases, with 9 bases remaining between them. The chain couples TRBV4-1 to TRBJ2-5, with unresolved D. This clonotype was obtained from an adult with an advanced solid tumor such as melanoma, head and neck, liver or kidney cancer. Here the sequenced sample was CD4+ or CD8+ T cells sorted from blood, taken in a trial of the OX40 agonist ivuxolimab. In DNA, the CDR3 is TGCGCCAGCAGCCAAGATGCTGACCGGACCCAGTACTTC. This translates into CASSQDADRTQYF.